A single sample gave rise to the 29 T cell receptor beta chains below, sequenced in a study of shared clonotypes between healthy human individuals. Sequenced by immunoSEQ multiplex PCR; TCRdb stores in-frame clones only, minus some. The sample carries over 2 million clones, 85% to 95% recorded once. Sequencing used naive CD4+ T cells from PBMCs. Described subset: CD45RA+ positively selected. The source is a man between 18 and 29 years old in good health. Some clones in this sample may be carry-over from other donors' samples.

This clone was seen a single time. The CDR3 DNA reads as TGTGCCATCAGTGACATACGGACTAGCGGGAGCGCGAATGAGCAGTTCTTC. Protein product: CAISDIRTSGSANEQFF. V usage is TRBV10-3 and J usage is TRBJ2-1, with 13 bases that match TRBD2. With V trimmed by 3 bases and J by 7 bases, 9 bases remained unmatched. Germline CDR1 and CDR2: ENHRY and SYGVKD. The CDR3 contains 17 residues.

For the CDR3, the DNA is TGTGCCAGCAGTGACCCCCCTGGGGGGTCGGGCAATGAGCAGTTCTTC. Translating it yields CASSDPPGGSGNEQFF. The chain joins TRBV25-1 to TRBJ2-1; possibly TRBD2 for D (6 bases). This CDR3 is built from 16 residues. Germline assignment: CDR1 MGHDK and CDR2 SYGVNS. The V end was cut by 3 bases, the J end by 6 bases, with 18 bases between.

CDR3 sequence reads: CASRTFGLAGSTNTGELFF. DNA of the CDR3: TGTGCCAGCAGGACATTCGGGCTAGCGGGGTCCACGAACACCGGGGAGCTGTTTTTT. V is TRBV27 and J is TRBJ2-2; TRBD2 matches 9 bases. The CDR3 totals 19 residues. From germline, CDR1 is MNHEY and CDR2 SMNVEV (reference sequence). Trimming removed 6 bases from V and 0 bases from J; junction bases left unmatched: 14.

The rearrangement links TRBV28 to TRBJ1-5; 9 nucleotides line up with TRBD1. V lost 5 bases and J lost 5; bases outside the gene matches: 7. The CDR3 has 15 amino acids. Germline V gene lookup returns CDR1 MDHEN and CDR2 SYDVKM. Here the CDR3 reads CASSPQTGGDQPQHF. CDR3 sequence (DNA): TGTGCCAGCAGTCCTCAGACAGGGGGGGATCAGCCCCAGCATTTT. The complete variable domain, with remaining parts taken from reference TRBV28 and TRBJ1-5, reads DVKVTQSSRYLVKRTGEKVFLECVQDMDHENMFWYRQDPGLGLRLIYFSYDVKMKEKGDIPEGYSVSREKKERFSLILESASTNQTSMYLCASSPQTGGDQPQHFGDGTRLSIL.

The rearrangement joins TRBV25-1 to TRBJ2-7; TRBD2 matches at 12 bases. Germline CDR1 and CDR2: MGHDK and SYGVNS. V gave up 11 bases and J gave up 0 bases; unmatched junction bases: 11. The CDR3 is 16 amino acids. The CDR3 spells CAAAPLGLAGSYEQYF. The CDR3 DNA is TGTGCCGCAGCACCGTTGGGACTAGCGGGCTCCTACGAGCAGTACTTC.

The chain recombines TRBV6-6 with TRBJ2-2; 11 nucleotides match TRBD2. CDR3 size: 16 residues. After removal of 5 bases from V and 0 bases from J, the junction contained 2 bases not matched to a gene. Germline values: CDR1 MNHNY, CDR2 SVGAGI (reference sequence). This chain's CDR3 is CASSVLAGANTGELFF. As DNA, the CDR3 is TGTGCCAGCAGTGTACTAGCGGGGGCGAACACCGGGGAGCTGTTTTTT.

Comments on this clone: The same CDR3 can be traced to other DNA sequences in this sample. The chain couples TRBV5-1 to TRBJ2-7; the D is unclear. This CDR3 is 13 amino acids long. Germline V gene sequence: CDR1 SGHRS, CDR2 YFSETQ. The V and J ends lost 5 bases and 0 bases respectively, with 9 bases between them. This CDR3 reads CASSSDSSYEQYF. The CDR3 nucleotides read TGCGCCAGCAGTTCTGATAGCTCCTACGAGCAGTACTTC.

This clone came up once. The CDR3 protein is CASSLEGGLPPQHF. In DNA form, the CDR3 reads TGCGCCAGCAGCTTGGAGGGGGGCTTACCGCCCCAGCATTTT. This chain links TRBV5-1 with TRBJ1-5, with D perhaps matching TRBD1 (6 bases). This CDR3 is 14 amino acids long. The ends were cut back, 0 bases at V and 9 bases at J, with 13 bases in the middle. CDR1 SGHRS and CDR2 YFSETQ come from the germline V gene. Together with reference TRBV5-1 and TRBJ1-5, the CDR3 gives the full variable domain: KAGVTQTPRYLIKTRGQQVTLSCSPISGHRSVSWYQQTPGQGLQFLFEYFSETQRNKGNFPGRFSGRQFSNSRSEMNVSTLELGDSALYLCASSLEGGLPPQHFGDGTRLSIL.

This chain links TRBV20-1 with TRBJ2-1; D call uncertain. V was pared by 4 bases and J by 15 bases, with 13 bases between. This CDR3 is 10 amino acids long. CDR1 DFQATT and CDR2 SNEGSKA come from the germline V gene (reference sequence). CDR3 sequence: CSAISSNRFF. Here the CDR3 DNA reads TGCAGTGCTATCAGTAGCAACCGGTTCTTC.

The V and J genes are TRBV10-1 and TRBJ2-2, with TRBD2 identical over 10 bases. The CDR3 is made up of 16 amino acids. Germline CDR1 WNHNN, CDR2 SYGVQD (reference sequence). Trimming took 0 bases from V and 7 from J; bases not matched to a gene: 5. The CDR3, as DNA: TGCGCCAGCAGTGAGTCGAGGGGACTAGCGAGCGGGGAGCTGTTTTTT. Translation: CASSESRGLASGELFF.

The CDR3 DNA is TGTGCCAGCAGCCATCGGACCGGAGATGGCTACACCTTC. This encodes CASSHRTGDGYTF. The chain combines TRBV13 with TRBJ1-2; D gene unclear. Germline values: CDR1 PRHDT, CDR2 FYEKMQ (reference sequence). The CDR3 length is 13 residues. Trimming pared 5 bases from V and 6 bases from J, leaving 13 bases between.

The V and J genes are TRBV6-6 and TRBJ1-1; 10 bases are shared with TRBD1. The CDR3 consists of 14 residues. Unmatched junction bases numbered 11, after V lost 6 bases and J lost 10 bases. The germline CDR1 and CDR2 sequences are MNHNY and SVGAGI (reference sequence). CDR3 protein: CASSSWTGGIGAFF. The CDR3 coding sequence is TGTGCCAGCAGCTCCTGGACAGGGGGGATAGGAGCTTTCTTT.

The V and J genes are TRBV21-1 and TRBJ1-2; the D call of TRBD1 is as the table states it, not checked on the DNA. TRBV21-1 is noted as a pseudogene. The length of the CDR3 is 13 residues. The CDR3 region is CASNNRFSDGYTF. The CDR3 region has the DNA TGTGCCAGCAACAACAGGTTTTCGGATGGCTACACCTTC.

The chain uses TRBV25-1 and TRBJ2-7, with TRBD1 matching 9 bases. The CDR3 is 15 amino acids. Germline-derived CDR1 and CDR2 are MGHDK and SYGVNS. With 7 bases clipped from V and 1 base from J, the junction kept 8 bases outside the gene matches. CDR3 DNA: TGTGCCAGCAAAGGACGGACAGGGGCTTCCTACGAGCAGTACTTC. Its translation is CASKGRTGASYEQYF.

This chain uses TRBV28 with TRBJ2-4; D possibly corresponds to TRBD1 (6 bases). The V and J ends lost 1 base and 7 bases respectively, with 14 bases between them. The CDR3 extends over 15 amino acids. From germline, CDR1 is MDHEN and CDR2 SYDVKM. CDR3 bases: TGTGCCAGCAGTTTATCTTGGGACACGCAGAACATTCAGTACTTC. This translates into CASSLSWDTQNIQYF.

This chain connects TRBV11-2 to TRBJ1-2, with D maybe TRBD1 (5 bases). This CDR3 comprises 17 residues. The germline V gene has CDR1 SGHAT and CDR2 FQNNGV. V was pared by 5 bases and J by 5 bases, with 24 bases between. DNA for the CDR3: TGTGCCAGCAGCCCAACCGTTTTCGGGCAGGGAGGGTATGGCTACACCTTC. It specifies CASSPTVFGQGGYGYTF.

The chain links TRBV5-1 to TRBJ1-2, with 10 bases matching TRBD1. Looked up from germline, CDR1 is SGHRS and CDR2 is YFSETQ. The V segment lost 0 bases and the J segment 4 bases; nucleotides outside the gene matches: 9. This CDR3 contains 17 residues. This CDR3 reads CASSLALTGGVSYGYTF. The CDR3 bases are TGCGCCAGCAGCTTGGCGCTGACAGGGGGCGTATCCTATGGCTACACCTTC.

V and J are TRBV9 and TRBJ2-1; 7 bases agree with TRBD2. The CDR3 covers 17 residues. Trimming removed 4 bases from V and 0 bases from J; junction bases left unmatched: 10. From germline, CDR1 is SGDLS and CDR2 YYNGEE. CDR3: CASSTQRGPGSYNEQFF. The CDR3 bases are TGTGCCAGCAGCACACAGCGGGGCCCTGGCTCCTACAATGAGCAGTTCTTC. The full variable domain, completed using reference TRBV9 and TRBJ2-1, is DSGVTQTPKHLITATGQRVTLRCSPRSGDLSVYWYQQSLDQGLQFLIQYYNGEERAKGNILERFSAQQFPDLHSELNLSSLELGDSALYFCASSTQRGPGSYNEQFFGPGTRLTVL.

The chain carries TRBV14 and TRBJ2-7, with TRBD2 matching over 8 bases. The CDR3 has 16 amino acids. Per germline, CDR1 SGHDN and CDR2 FVKESK. Trimming took 1 base from V and 3 from J; bases not matched to a gene: 8. Written as DNA, the CDR3 is TGTGCCAGCAGCCAAGGGAACGGGAGGGCCGTCTACGAGCAGTACTTC. Its protein is CASSQGNGRAVYEQYF.

This clone was seen just once. The rearrangement uses TRBV28 and TRBJ1-4; D uncertain. Per germline, CDR1 MDHEN and CDR2 SYDVKM. Trimming left V 6 bases short and J 9 bases short, with 11 bases between. This CDR3 has 12 amino acids. The CDR3 sequence is CASSVPDQKLFF. CDR3 DNA sequence: TGTGCCAGCAGCGTACCGGACCAAAAACTGTTTTTT.

In DNA form, the CDR3 reads TGTGCCAGCAGTTTATCTGCTCTAGCGGTTAGCACAGATACGCAGTATTTT. Its protein product is CASSLSALAVSTDTQYF. The chain couples TRBV28 to TRBJ2-3, with TRBD2 matching over 7 bases. The length of the CDR3 is 17 residues. V lost 1 base and J lost 0; bases outside the gene matches: 7. The germline CDR1 and CDR2 sequences are MDHEN and SYDVKM.

J is TRBJ2-3 and V is TRBV20-1, with a weak D call TRBD2 (5 bases). This CDR3 comprises 11 residues. Germline CDR1 is DFQATT and CDR2 is SNEGSKA (reference sequence). V lost 4 bases to trimming and J lost 6 bases, with 8 bases between them. The CDR3 loop is CSATTGDTQYF. The DNA for the CDR3 is TGCAGTGCTACGACGGGGGATACGCAGTATTTT.

This CDR3 reads CASSPSGEIYEQYF. The CDR3 region has the DNA TGTGCCAGCAGTCCTTCAGGAGAAATATACGAGCAGTACTTC. J is TRBJ2-7 and V is TRBV6-5; D gene ambiguous. This CDR3 spans 14 amino acids. Trimming took 5 bases from V and 4 from J, leaving 15 bases between them. Germline loops: CDR1 MNHEY, CDR2 SVGAGI.

On this clone itself: The same CDR3 can be traced to other DNA sequences in this sample. This sequence joins TRBV19 and TRBJ1-1, with a possible D match to TRBD1 (6 bases). Germline V CDR1 and CDR2: LNHDA, SQIVND (reference sequence). The CDR3 is 13 amino acids. V gave up 7 bases and J gave up 3 bases, with 12 bases separating them. This CDR3 is CASNRDWDTEAFF. DNA of the CDR3: TGTGCCAGTAACAGGGATTGGGACACTGAAGCTTTCTTT.

The chain carries TRBV10-3 and TRBJ2-1; D gene uncertain. CDR3 length: 11 amino acids. Germline assignment: CDR1 ENHRY and CDR2 SYGVKD. Trimming cost V 6 bases and J 7 bases, with 7 bases left between them. For the CDR3, the DNA is TGTGCCATCAGCGCGGAAAATGAGCAGTTCTTC. Translating it yields CAISAENEQFF.

The rearrangement joins TRBV10-3 to TRBJ1-3, with D possibly being TRBD1 (5 bases). This CDR3 spans 13 amino acids. V shed 7 bases and J shed 4 bases, with 11 bases lying between them. Germline V gene data show CDR1 as ENHRY and CDR2 as SYGVKD. CDR3 sequence reads: CAIKGTPGNTIYF. The CDR3, as DNA: TGTGCCATCAAAGGGACGCCAGGAAACACCATATATTTT.

The genes are TRBV7-9 and TRBJ2-1, with 11 bases that match TRBD2. Germline CDR1 SEHNR, CDR2 FQNEAQ (reference sequence). Trimming took 1 base from V and 1 from J; bases not matched to a gene: 0. This CDR3 comprises 16 residues. CDR3 DNA sequence: TGTGCCAGCAGCTTAGGGACTAGCGGGTCCTACAATGAGCAGTTCTTC. Translation gives CASSLGTSGSYNEQFF.

The chain uses TRBV2 and TRBJ1-2; D is unclear. From germline, CDR1 is SNHLY and CDR2 FYNNEI. The CDR3 has 13 residues. V was trimmed by 1 base and J by 7 bases, leaving 10 bases between them. The CDR3 spells CASSEDPDFGYTF. The DNA of the CDR3 is TGTGCCAGCAGTGAAGATCCAGATTTTGGCTACACCTTC.

This clone was detected once. V usage is TRBV6-6 and J usage is TRBJ2-5; the match to TRBD2 covers 9 bases. V lost 6 bases and J lost 5; bases outside the gene matches: 13. This CDR3 spans 16 amino acids. Germline V gene sequence: CDR1 MNHNY, CDR2 SVGAGI (reference sequence). CDR3 sequence reads: CASRPGGRARGETQYF. In DNA, the CDR3 is TGTGCCAGCAGGCCTGGCGGGAGGGCACGGGGGGAGACCCAGTACTTC.